What follows are 15 T cell receptor beta chains derived from one specimen sequenced in a study of blood T cells in healthy people across ages. A second PCR, run for roughly 7 to 11 cycles, used a sample-barcoded 5' primer plus a J-beta primer mix. TCRdb independently ran MiXCR on the 5' RACE reads; one entry per CDR3 protein. The table includes 540,000 or so distinct CDR3 sequences, 47% detected once. The sample comprised blood. The receptors were sampled from a man older than 75 in good health.

The genes are TRBV7-3 and TRBJ2-1; perhaps TRBD1 as D (6 bases). The CDR3 extends over 15 amino acids. The V end lost 3 bases, the J end lost 0 bases, and 9 bases lay between the germline ends. The germline CDR1 and CDR2 sequences are SGHTA and FQGTGA. The CDR3 protein is CASSFDRSSYNEQFF. In DNA form, the CDR3 reads TGTGCCAGCAGCTTCGACAGGAGCTCCTACAATGAGCAGTTCTTC.

The genes are TRBV20-1 and TRBJ1-5, with TRBD1 matching over 8 bases. CDR1 is DFQATT, CDR2 SNEGSKA, per germline (reference sequence). J lost 3 bases, V lost 1 base, and 5 bases had no gene match. CDR3 length equals 15 residues. The CDR3 loop is CSARGVQGVNQPQHF. DNA for the CDR3: TGCAGTGCTAGAGGGGTACAGGGGGTCAATCAGCCCCAGCATTTT.

The chain recombines TRBV29-1 with TRBJ2-1; tentative D call: TRBD1 (6 bases). V lost 0 bases and J lost 2, with 8 bases in between. CDR3 length equals 14 residues. Looked up from germline, CDR1 is SQVTM and CDR2 is ANQGSEA. The CDR3: CSVEDRTAYNEQFF. The CDR3 DNA follows: TGCAGCGTTGAAGATCGGACAGCCTACAATGAGCAGTTCTTC.

As for this clonotype: This clone may be a read error of a much larger clone one base away. The chain joins TRBV29-1 to TRBJ2-7; D may be TRBD1 (6 bases). In germline, CDR1 is SQVTM, CDR2 ANQGSEA. The germline V and J ends were trimmed by 6 bases and 6 bases, with 18 bases remaining between them. The CDR3 covers 13 residues. CDR3 DNA sequence: TGCAGCGTCGACTCCAGGGGAACCTGCGAGCAGTACTTC. Translation gives CSVDSRGTCEQYF.

This sequence joins TRBV7-9 and TRBJ2-7; no reliable D call. The DNA end is a closer match to TRBJ2-5, so the J assignment may be wrong. This CDR3 region has 15 residues. Per germline, CDR1 SEHNR and CDR2 FQNEAQ (reference sequence). The DNA for the CDR3 is TGTGCCAGCAGCTTAGATATGGCGACTCAAGAGACCCAGTACTTC. It encodes CASSLDMATQETQYF.

This clonotype occurred a few times. The rearrangement uses TRBV4-1 and TRBJ2-1; tentatively, D is TRBD2 (6 bases). This CDR3 has 17 residues. Trimming shortened V by 1 base and J by 0 bases, and 13 bases separated the two germline ends. Germline V gene lookup returns CDR1 MGHRA and CDR2 YSYEKL. The CDR3 DNA follows: TGCGCCAGCAGCCAAGTTCTTCGGGGGAGCTCCTACAATGAGCAGTTCTTC. Its translation: CASSQVLRGSSYNEQFF.

The genes are TRBV5-1 and TRBJ1-1; TRBD1 might be the D (5 bases). The germline V and J ends were trimmed by 2 bases and 5 bases, with 22 bases remaining between them. Germline V gives CDR1 SGHRS, CDR2 YFSETQ. The CDR3 consists of 17 residues. CDR3 coding DNA: TGCGCCAGCAGCTTCTGGGGACCAACGGGAGCGAAAACTGAAGCTTTCTTT. Protein: CASSFWGPTGAKTEAFF.

This rearrangement joins TRBV6-5 to TRBJ2-4, with D perhaps matching TRBD2 (5 bases). The DNA end favors TRBJ2-7, so the J call may be wrong. Germline lookup yields CDR1 MNHEY and CDR2 SVGAGI. The CDR3 is made up of 17 amino acids. The CDR3 coding sequence is TGTGCCAGCAGTTATCTGGTCCGCAAACGAGGGATATACGAGCAGTACTTC. This encodes CASSYLVRKRGIYEQYF.

This chain links TRBV7-2 with TRBJ2-5; D gene unclear. Germline V lookup: CDR1 SGHTA, CDR2 FQGNSA. The CDR3 extends over 14 amino acids. V was pared by 4 bases and J by 2 bases, with 11 bases between. The CDR3, as DNA: TGTGCCAGCAGCTCCCCCCCAGGTCAAGAGACCCAGTACTTC. Its translation: CASSSPPGQETQYF. The whole variable domain, remainder taken from reference TRBV7-2 and TRBJ2-5, is GAGVSQSPSNKVTEKGKDVELRCDPISGHTALYWYRQSLGQGLEFLIYFQGNSAPDKSGLPSDRFSAERTGGSVSTLTIQRTQQEDSAVYLCASSSPPGQETQYFGPGTRLLVL.

The chain has TRBV5-1 and TRBJ2-3; D possibly corresponds to TRBD1 (5 bases). This CDR3 is built from 14 residues. Germline CDR1 reads SGHRS; CDR2 reads YFSETQ. V was cut by 0 bases and J by 4 bases, with 9 bases left in between. The CDR3 spells CASSLEGSADTQYF. CDR3 DNA sequence: TGCGCCAGCAGCTTGGAGGGGTCCGCAGATACGCAGTATTTT.

J is TRBJ2-4 and V is TRBV6-2 or TRBV6-3, with D possibly being TRBD2 (6 bases). V was cut by 3 bases and J by 2 bases, with 11 bases left in between. This CDR3 comprises 15 residues. The germline gives CDR1 MNHEY, CDR2 SVGEGT. CDR3 sequence: CASSYNSGSKNIQYF. The CDR3 DNA reads TGTGCCAGCAGTTATAATAGCGGCTCCAAAAACATTCAGTACTTC.

This chain connects TRBV4-1 to TRBJ2-7, with 9 bases identical to TRBD1. Germline loops: CDR1 MGHRA, CDR2 YSYEKL. This CDR3 region has 15 residues. V shed 4 bases and J 2 bases; nucleotides not matched to a gene: 6. CDR3 sequence reads: CASSPSQGAPYEQYF. CDR3 bases: TGCGCCAGCAGCCCGTCACAGGGGGCCCCCTACGAGCAGTACTTC.

This clonotype was recorded many times. This chain uses TRBV6-4 with TRBJ2-3, with 8 positions matching TRBD2. V lost 4 bases to trimming and J lost 2 bases; unmatched junction nucleotides: 5. Germline V gene data show CDR1 as MRHNA and CDR2 as SNTAGT. The CDR3 covers 15 residues. CDR3 DNA sequence: TGTGCCAGCAGTGTGGATAGCGGGGACACAGATACGCAGTATTTT. Translation: CASSVDSGDTDTQYF.

The chain employs TRBV3-1 and TRBJ2-6, with 13 positions matching TRBD2. V shed 4 bases, J shed 1 base, and the junction held 7 bases outside the gene matches. The length of the CDR3 is 19 residues. CDR1 and CDR2 from the germline V gene are LGHDT and YNNKEL (reference sequence). CDR3 protein: CASSPPTSGRLSGANVLTF. The DNA of the CDR3 is TGTGCCAGCAGCCCCCCGACTAGCGGGAGGTTATCTGGGGCCAACGTCCTGACTTTC.

This clonotype was recorded at least ten times. The chain joins TRBV6-5 to TRBJ1-2, with a weak D call TRBD1 (6 bases). The CDR3 is 16 amino acids. CDR1 is MNHEY and CDR2 is SVGAGI in the germline V gene. The germline V and J ends were trimmed by 5 bases and 5 bases, with 21 bases remaining between them. The DNA of the CDR3 is TGTGCCAGCAGTAGGGACACTCAACCTCTTCGGTATGGCTACACCTTC. It codes for CASSRDTQPLRYGYTF.